The rows below give T cell receptor beta chains drawn from one sample of a study of blood T cell repertoires in COVID-19. The protocol was immunoSEQ multiplex PCR, while the TCRdb copy is restricted to in-frame clones and leaves out a portion. The sample lists about 310,000 clones, more than 75% occurring once. Sequencing was carried out using peripheral blood. These TCRs come from a man aged 45 to 65 with active or convalescent COVID-19. The CDR3 runs from the conserved cysteine through the conserved F or W. Each record gives: CDR3 length, clone size, V gene, D gene, J gene, CDR3 DNA, CDR3 protein. A D gene is named only where the DNA matches it firmly. The size field is filled for only some rows; it gives once, few, many or a size class.

15	-	TRBV6-5	TRBD1	TRBJ1-1	TGTGCCAGCAGTCCCGGACAGGGGCTGAGCGCTGAAGCTTTCTTT	CASSPGQGLSAEAFF
15	-	TRBV6-2/TRBV6-3	TRBD1	TRBJ2-1	TGTGCCAGCAGTTACTTGAGACAGGGTTGGAATGAGCAGTTCTTC	CASSYLRQGWNEQFF
14	-	TRBV3-1/TRBV3-2	TRBD1	TRBJ1-2	TGTGCCAGCAGCCCTCGACAGGGGAGGGGTGGCTACACCTTC	CASSPRQGRGGYTF
15	-	TRBV13	TRBD2	TRBJ2-1	TGTGCCAGCAGCCCAAGCGGGGGCACCTACAATGAGCAGTTCTTC	CASSPSGGTYNEQFF
15	few	TRBV10-3	TRBD1	TRBJ2-1	TGTGCCATCAGCAAAAGGGACAGTGCCTACAATGAGCAGTTCTTC	CAISKRDSAYNEQFF
13	-	TRBV5-1	TRBD1	TRBJ2-7	TGCGCCAGCAGCCCCGACAGGGAAGACGAGCAGTACTTC	CASSPDREDEQYF
14	-	TRBV9	-	TRBJ1-4	TGTGCCAGCAGCGTCGGGGGTATTAATGAAAAACTGTTTTTT	CASSVGGINEKLFF
14	-	TRBV25-1	-	TRBJ1-1	TGTGCCAGCAGTGAACTTTCGGGGATCACTGAAGCTTTCTTT	CASSELSGITEAFF
15	once	TRBV9	TRBD2	TRBJ2-7	TGTGCCAGCAGCGTAGGATCTAGCGGCTCCTACGAGCAGTACTTC	CASSVGSSGSYEQYF
16	-	TRBV5-4	TRBD2	TRBJ2-7	TGTGCCAGCAGCCATTCTAGCGGGACGGCTGGCGACGAGCAGTACTTC	CASSHSSGTAGDEQYF
14	-	TRBV3-1/TRBV3-2	-	TRBJ1-2	TGTGCCAGCAGCCCCCAGGCAATTAACTATGGCTACACCTTC	CASSPQAINYGYTF
15	-	TRBV7-2	TRBD1	TRBJ1-1	TGTGCCAGCAGCTGGACACCGGGACAGGGGACTGAAGCTTTCTTT	CASSWTPGQGTEAFF
14	-	TRBV19	-	TRBJ1-1	TGTGCCAGTACCCTAGCCGGGCTGAACACTGAAGCTTTCTTT	CASTLAGLNTEAFF
14	-	TRBV6-6	TRBD1	TRBJ1-5	TGTGCCAGCAGCCCGGACAGGGTTAACCCACCCCAGCATTTT	CASSPDRVNPPQHF
15	-	TRBV30	TRBD1	TRBJ2-1	TGTGCCTGGAGTGAAGGACAGGGACCCTACAATGAGCAGTTCTTC	CAWSEGQGPYNEQFF
15	-	TRBV7-9	-	TRBJ2-2	TGTGCCAGCAGCCCACTGGCTAGCAACACCGGGGAGCTGTTTTTT	CASSPLASNTGELFF
14	-	TRBV7-2	-	TRBJ1-1	TGTGCCAGCAGCTTAGTGACAGCTAACACTGAAGCTTTCTTT	CASSLVTANTEAFF
12	-	TRBV11-2	-	TRBJ1-2	TGTGCCAGCAGCTCGGGAGGACCGGGCTACACCTTC	CASSSGGPGYTF
15	-	TRBV18	TRBD1	TRBJ1-5	TGTGCCAGCTCCCGGGACAGCCATAGCAATCAGCCCCAGCATTTT	CASSRDSHSNQPQHF
15	-	TRBV28	TRBD2	TRBJ2-3	TGTGCCAGCAGTTTCAGTACAGCGGGAAGGGATACGCAGTATTTT	CASSFSTAGRDTQYF
15	-	TRBV10-3	-	TRBJ2-7	TGTGCCATCAACCTTGGGGGGGGGCCCTCCTACGAGCAGTACTTC	CAINLGGGPSYEQYF
14	-	TRBV29-1	-	TRBJ2-1	TGCAGCGTTGGTTCAACGGGCTCCTACAATGAGCAGTTCTTC	CSVGSTGSYNEQFF
17	-	TRBV21-1	-	TRBJ1-5	TGTGCCAGCAGCAAAGATACAGCTCAGAATAGCAATCAGCCCCAGCATTTT	CASSKDTAQNSNQPQHF
11	-	TRBV18	-	TRBJ2-5	TGTGCCAGCTCTCCTCAAGAGACCCAGTACTTC	CASSPQETQYF
18	-	TRBV15	TRBD1	TRBJ1-4	TGTGCCACCAGCAGAGTTCTCCTGCCGACAGGGCCACAGGAAAAACTGTTTTTT	CATSRVLLPTGPQEKLFF
16	-	TRBV6-1	-	TRBJ2-1	TGTGCCAGCAGTGAAATTGTAACCCTGACAAGCAATGAGCAGTTCTTC	CASSEIVTLTSNEQFF
18	-	TRBV5-4	TRBD2	TRBJ2-3	TGTGCCAGCAGCTTGGGGACTAGCGGGGATACTAGCACAGATACGCAGTATTTT	CASSLGTSGDTSTDTQYF
15	-	TRBV28	TRBD2	TRBJ2-7	TGTGCCAGCAGCGCCTGGGGACTAGCAAGCTACGAGCAGTACTTC	CASSAWGLASYEQYF
16	-	TRBV7-9	TRBD1	TRBJ2-1	TGTGCCAGCAGCCCGGGTCGGGACAGGGGGAAGAATGAGCAGTTCTTC	CASSPGRDRGKNEQFF
12	-	TRBV10-3	-	TRBJ1-3	TGTGCCACCGCGGGCTCTGGAAACACCATATATTTT	CATAGSGNTIYF
14	-	TRBV7-2	-	TRBJ2-5	TGTGCCAGCAGCCGCGCACAGGGCCAAGAGACCCAGTACTTC	CASSRAQGQETQYF
11	-	TRBV12-3/TRBV12-4	-	TRBJ1-5	TGTGCCAGCAGCCGCGGGGGGCCCCAGCATTTT	CASSRGGPQHF
13	-	TRBV7-9	-	TRBJ1-5	TGTGCCAGCAGCTCTTGGGGCGGCTCAGCCCAGCATTTT	CASSSWGGSAQHF
17	-	TRBV27	-	TRBJ1-4	TGTGCCAGCAGTTTATCTTCCCTGTGGGTGGGGGCTGAAAAACTGTTTTTT	CASSLSSLWVGAEKLFF
13	-	TRBV5-6	-	TRBJ2-1	TGTGCCAGCAGCCTCACAACCTACAATGAGCAGTTCTTC	CASSLTTYNEQFF
15	once	TRBV7-8	TRBD1	TRBJ1-2	TGTGCCAGCAGCTTAGTGCCCTCAGGGGGAGTCGGCTACACCTTC	CASSLVPSGGVGYTF
15	few	TRBV29-1	TRBD1	TRBJ1-1	TGCAGCGTTCGAAGCACCGGGACAGGGGGCACTGAAGCTTTCTTT	CSVRSTGTGGTEAFF
14	-	TRBV5-1	TRBD1	TRBJ1-3	TGCGCCAGCAGCCCCGCACAGGGGGCAAACACCATATATTTT	CASSPAQGANTIYF
15	-	TRBV28	TRBD2	TRBJ2-7	TGTGCCAGCAGCTTTCCCCGGGGGGAGGTTTACGAGCAGTACTTC	CASSFPRGEVYEQYF
16	-	TRBV9	TRBD2	TRBJ2-1	TGTGCCAGCAGCGTAAAGGGATGGCGGGAGTCTAGTGAGCAGTTCTTC	CASSVKGWRESSEQFF
15	-	TRBV4-1	-	TRBJ2-1	TGCGCCAGCAGCCAAGGCCAGGTCTCCTACAATGAGCAGTTCTTC	CASSQGQVSYNEQFF
15	-	TRBV30	-	TRBJ2-2	TGTGCCTGGAGTAGAAAAATAGTTATCACCGGGGAGCTGTTTTTT	CAWSRKIVITGELFF
14	-	TRBV14	-	TRBJ1-2	TGTGCCAGCAGCCCAGACAGGAATAACTATGGCTACACCTTC	CASSPDRNNYGYTF
14	-	TRBV6-5	-	TRBJ1-4	TGTGCCAGCAGTTACAGTCCGACAGATGAAAAACTGTTTTTT	CASSYSPTDEKLFF
13	-	TRBV30	-	TRBJ2-2	TGTGCCTGCCAAAAGAGGGGGAGCGGGGAGCTGTTTTTT	CACQKRGSGELFF